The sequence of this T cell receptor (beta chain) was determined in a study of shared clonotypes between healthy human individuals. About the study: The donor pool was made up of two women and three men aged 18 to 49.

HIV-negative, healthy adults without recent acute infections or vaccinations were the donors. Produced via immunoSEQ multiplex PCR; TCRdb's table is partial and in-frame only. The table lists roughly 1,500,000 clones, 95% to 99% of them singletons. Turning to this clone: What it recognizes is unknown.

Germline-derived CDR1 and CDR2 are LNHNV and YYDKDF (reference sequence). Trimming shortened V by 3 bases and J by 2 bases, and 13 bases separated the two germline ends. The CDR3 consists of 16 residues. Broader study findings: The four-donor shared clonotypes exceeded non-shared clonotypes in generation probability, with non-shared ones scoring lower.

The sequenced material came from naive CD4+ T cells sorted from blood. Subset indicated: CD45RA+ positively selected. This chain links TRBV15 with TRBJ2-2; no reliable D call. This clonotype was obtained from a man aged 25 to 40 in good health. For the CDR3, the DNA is TGTGCCACCAGCAGGACCACCAGCCATAACACCGGGGAGCTGTTTTTT. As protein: CATSRTTSHNTGELFF.